The entry below describes one T cell receptor (beta chain). Its antigen remains unknown. Germline CDR1 is KGHSH and CDR2 is LQKENI. CDR3 length: 15 residues. With 3 bases clipped from V and 9 bases from J, the junction kept 14 bases outside the gene matches. These data originate in a study of cytotoxic CD8 clonotypes in ibrutinib-treated CLL. Broader study findings: Baseline levels of clonality went above those of age-matched healthy donors and moved with circulating CD8+ T-cell counts. Upon ibrutinib response clonality rose, and upon progression it fell back toward baseline.

The protocol was immunoSEQ multiplex PCR, while the TCRdb copy is restricted to in-frame clones and leaves out a portion. This sample yields around 140,000 clones, of which more than 75% are seen a single time; approximately 7.6% belongs to the top ten. The sample was PBMCs, taken after 36 months of ibrutinib treatment. The receptor was derived from a human donor with chronic lymphocytic leukemia. The gene calls are TRBV18 and TRBJ2-7; 7 bases are shared with TRBD1. CDR3 in DNA: TGTGCCAGCTCACCCTTACAGGGGTGGTCACGAGTGCAGTACTTC. Residues: CASSPLQGWSRVQYF.